This T cell receptor (beta chain) was obtained from a study of spatial heterogeneity in lung cancer. Study observations and caveats: Detection of ubiquitous tumor TCRs in blood was higher at resection than follow-up.

The time point: sample taken at primary tumor resection. Sequencing of whole RNA from tumor, nontumor lung or frozen PBMC involved no sorting. Every TCR cDNA molecule bore a unique molecular identifier. TCRdb itself ran the 5' RACE reads through MiXCR, one entry per CDR3 protein. The repertoire includes 60,000 to 65,000 distinct CDR3 sequences, around 8.4% of them detected once, and over 13% sits in the top ten. A note on this clonotype: The antigen remains unidentified.

The sequencing used PBMCs, collected at surgery. This TCR derives from a female donor with early-stage non-small cell lung cancer.

CDR3 in DNA: TGTGCCAGCAGTCCGCGACTAGCGGGATCCACCAGCTCCTACAATGAGCAGTTCTTC. This codes for CASSPRLAGSTSSYNEQFF. The V call is TRBV27, the J call TRBJ2-1; 11 nucleotides line up with TRBD2. The CDR3 runs to 19 residues. Germline loops: CDR1 MNHEY, CDR2 SMNVEV (reference sequence). The V segment lost 5 bases and the J segment 0 bases; nucleotides outside the gene matches: 12.